The source of this T cell receptor beta chain is a study of T-cell reconstitution after alpha-beta-depleted transplantation in children. CDR1 SGDLS and CDR2 YYNGEE come from the germline V gene. This CDR3 has 17 amino acids. Trimming took off 0 bases at V and 3 bases at J, with 16 bases between the two ends. A TCRbeta library incorporating unique molecular identifiers was prepared. TCRdb ran MiXCR on the PCR reads and lists one entry per CDR3 protein. The sample records about 400,000 distinct CDR3 sequences, around 21% being singletons. This clonotype was counted a few times. The TCR comes from a human donor who donated a stem cell graft to a child with acute myeloid leukemia. The chain carries TRBV9 and TRBJ1-3; maybe TRBD1 (6 bases). This material consisted of PBMCs from the stem cell graft donor, taken from the stem cell graft. The CDR3 here is CASSVDATHRVGNTIYF. CDR3 DNA: TGTGCCAGCAGCGTAGACGCCACACACAGGGTTGGAAACACCATATATTTT.